This T cell receptor beta chain was found in a study of neurological immune-mediated disorders. This clonotype showed up many times. TCRdb reanalysed the 5' RACE reads using MiXCR and keeps one entry per CDR3 protein. Of tens of thousands of distinct CDR3 sequences listed, less than 2.5% are singletons. This CDR3 has 17 amino acids. Trimming shortened V by 4 bases and J by 4 bases, and 20 bases separated the two germline ends. Germline CDR1 SGHRS, CDR2 YFSETQ. Source material: PBMCs. V is TRBV5-1 and J is TRBJ2-2, with D maybe TRBD2 (7 bases). The TCR originated in a middle-aged man with multiple sclerosis. CDR3 protein: CASSHLSGGASTGELFF. The CDR3 nucleotides read TGCGCCAGCAGCCACTTGAGTGGGGGGGCAAGCACCGGGGAGCTGTTTTTT.